This entry lists 10 T cell receptor beta chains sequenced from one sample in a study of CD8+CD57+ T cells in acquired aplastic anemia. The use of genomic DNA as template underpinned the TCR beta VDJ and CDR3 profiling. TCRdb fed the reads into MiXCR, producing one record per CDR3 protein. The repertoire consists of roughly 280,000 distinct CDR3 sequences, with under 65% occurring once and the leading ten covering approximately 1.3%. Sequenced patients had shown CD8+CD57+ cell expansion by flow cytometry. The sample comprised sorted CD4+, CD8+, or CD8+CD57+ T cells (not recorded which) from PBMCs. The receptors stem from a human donor with aplastic anemia.

This chain links TRBV7-7 with TRBJ2-1, with 10 bases aligning to TRBD1. This CDR3 has 15 residues. After removal of 5 bases from V and 7 bases from J, the junction contained 8 bases not matched to a gene. The V gene's germline CDR1 is SSHAT and CDR2 FNYEAQ (reference sequence). CDR3 bases: TGTGCCAGCAGCCGTCGGCGGGACAGGGGTAATGAGCAGTTCTTC. Translated, it gives CASSRRRDRGNEQFF.

This clonotype came up many times. The chain links TRBV24-1 to TRBJ2-5; D remains unclear. Germline loops: CDR1 KGHDR, CDR2 SFDVKD. This CDR3 has 13 residues. Trimming removed 4 bases at V and 0 bases at J, with 5 bases between. Here the CDR3 DNA reads TGTGCCACCAGTGAGGCCGACCAAGAGACCCAGTACTTC. This encodes CATSEADQETQYF.

The rearrangement links TRBV20-1 to TRBJ2-7; the D gene is possibly TRBD2 (5 bases). The length of the CDR3 is 19 residues. CDR1 is DFQATT, CDR2 SNEGSKA, per germline (reference sequence). Trimming cost V 3 bases and J 6 bases, with 33 bases left between them. CDR3 sequence reads: CSARRALCPPGISGAEQYF. CDR3 nucleotide sequence: TGCAGTGCTAGGAGGGCTTTGTGTCCGCCGGGGATTTCCGGTGCCGAGCAGTACTTC.

The chain uses TRBV15 and TRBJ2-3; 10 bases are shared with TRBD2. Unmatched junction bases numbered 6, after V lost 4 bases and J lost 2 bases. The germline gives CDR1 LNHNV, CDR2 YYDKDF (reference sequence). This CDR3 has 16 amino acids. The CDR3 region is CATSTSTSGFTDTQYF. The DNA of the CDR3 is TGTGCCACCAGCACTTCGACTAGCGGGTTCACAGATACGCAGTATTTT.

This chain connects TRBV6-4 to TRBJ2-3; the match to TRBD2 covers 7 bases. V shed 5 bases and J 2 bases; nucleotides not matched to a gene: 4. This CDR3 is built from 14 residues. The germline V gene has CDR1 MRHNA and CDR2 SNTAGT. The CDR3 DNA is TGTGCCAGCAGTCCCGGACTAGACACAGATACGCAGTATTTT. The encoded protein is CASSPGLDTDTQYF.

This chain uses TRBV30 with TRBJ1-2; possibly TRBD1 for D (6 bases). V was trimmed by 3 bases and J by 2 bases, leaving 13 bases between them. Germline lookup yields CDR1 GTSNPN and CDR2 SVGIG (reference sequence). The CDR3 is 14 residues long. The CDR3 is CAWRQAGVNYGYTF. CDR3 in DNA: TGTGCCTGGAGGCAGGCAGGGGTAAACTATGGCTACACCTTC.

The gene calls are TRBV9 and TRBJ2-5; 10 bases align to TRBD2. The CDR3 consists of 16 residues. Germline CDR1 is SGDLS and CDR2 is YYNGEE. V lost 4 bases, J lost 5 bases, and 11 bases stayed unmatched. The CDR3 sequence is CASSPGAGGLGETQYF. CDR3 coding DNA: TGTGCCAGCAGCCCAGGAGCGGGAGGGCTCGGCGAGACCCAGTACTTC.

This clonotype was observed many times. The gene calls are TRBV5-8 and TRBJ2-1; 9 bases are shared with TRBD2. Germline CDR1 is SGHTS and CDR2 is YDEGEE. V lost 4 bases and J lost 1; bases outside the gene matches: 6. The CDR3 contains 16 residues. Here the CDR3 DNA reads TGTGCCAGCAGCCCGGGTGCGGGAGGGTCCTACAATGAGCAGTTCTTC. Residues: CASSPGAGGSYNEQFF.

The chain links TRBV7-9 to TRBJ2-5; D assignment may be TRBD1 or TRBD2 (5 bases each). The CDR3 has 22 amino acids. Germline V CDR1 and CDR2: SEHNR, FQNEAQ (reference sequence). V was cut by 0 bases and J by 2 bases, with 31 bases left in between. The CDR3 nucleotides read TGTGCCAGCAGCTTAGCGGGGGAGCTAAACACTGAAGCCCCGACACTTCAAGAGACCCAGTACTTC. Translated, it gives CASSLAGELNTEAPTLQETQYF.

There are a few counts of this clonotype. The J gene is TRBJ1-2, the V gene TRBV5-6; the D is unclear. With 1 base removed from V and 3 bases from J, the gap between germline ends came to 4 bases. This CDR3 is built from 12 residues. Per the germline V gene, CDR1 is SGHDT and CDR2 is YYEEEE. CDR3 region: CASSLNDYGYTF. As DNA, the CDR3 is TGTGCCAGCAGCTTGAACGACTATGGCTACACCTTC.